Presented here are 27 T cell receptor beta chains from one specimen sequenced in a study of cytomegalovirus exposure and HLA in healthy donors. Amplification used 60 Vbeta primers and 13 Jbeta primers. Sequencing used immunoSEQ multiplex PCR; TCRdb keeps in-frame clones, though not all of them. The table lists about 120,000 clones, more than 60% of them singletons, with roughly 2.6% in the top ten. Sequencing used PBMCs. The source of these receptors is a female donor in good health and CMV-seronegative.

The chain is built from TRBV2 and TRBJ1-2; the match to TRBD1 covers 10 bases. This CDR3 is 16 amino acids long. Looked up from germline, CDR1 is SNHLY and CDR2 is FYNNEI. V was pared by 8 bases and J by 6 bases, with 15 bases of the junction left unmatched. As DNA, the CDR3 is TGTGCCAGCCCGATTCTCATGGGACAGGGGAGGAATGGCTACACCTTC. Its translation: CASPILMGQGRNGYTF.

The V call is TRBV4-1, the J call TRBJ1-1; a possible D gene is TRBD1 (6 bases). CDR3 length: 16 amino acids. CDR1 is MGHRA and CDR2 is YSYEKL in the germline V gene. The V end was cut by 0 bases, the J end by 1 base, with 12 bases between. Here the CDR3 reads CASSQDPGQPNTEAFF. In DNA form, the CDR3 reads TGCGCCAGCAGCCAAGATCCTGGACAGCCGAACACTGAAGCTTTCTTT.

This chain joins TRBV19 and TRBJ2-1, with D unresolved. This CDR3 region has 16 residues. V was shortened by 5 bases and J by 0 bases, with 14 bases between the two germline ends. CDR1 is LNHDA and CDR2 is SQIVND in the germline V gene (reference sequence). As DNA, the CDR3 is TGTGCCAGTAGTGCCTCCCCCGGTCGCTCCTACAATGAGCAGTTCTTC. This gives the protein CASSASPGRSYNEQFF.

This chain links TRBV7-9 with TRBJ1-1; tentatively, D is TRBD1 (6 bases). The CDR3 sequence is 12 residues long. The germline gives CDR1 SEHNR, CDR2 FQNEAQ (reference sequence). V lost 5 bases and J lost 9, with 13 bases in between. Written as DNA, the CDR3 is TGTGCCAGCAGCCCCGGACAGACCAAAGCTTTCTTT. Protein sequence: CASSPGQTKAFF.

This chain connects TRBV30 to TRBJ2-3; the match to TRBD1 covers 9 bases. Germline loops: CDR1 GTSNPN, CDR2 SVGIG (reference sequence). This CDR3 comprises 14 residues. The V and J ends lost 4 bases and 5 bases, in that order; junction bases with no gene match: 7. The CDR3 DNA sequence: TGTGCCTGGACTAGGACAGGGGTTGGAGATACGCAGTATTTT. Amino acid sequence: CAWTRTGVGDTQYF.

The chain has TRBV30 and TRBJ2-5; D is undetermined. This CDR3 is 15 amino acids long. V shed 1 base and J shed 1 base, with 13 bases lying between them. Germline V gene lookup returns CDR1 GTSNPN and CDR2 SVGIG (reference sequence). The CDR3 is CAWSADRARQETQYF. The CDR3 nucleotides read TGTGCCTGGAGTGCCGATCGAGCACGCCAAGAGACCCAGTACTTC.

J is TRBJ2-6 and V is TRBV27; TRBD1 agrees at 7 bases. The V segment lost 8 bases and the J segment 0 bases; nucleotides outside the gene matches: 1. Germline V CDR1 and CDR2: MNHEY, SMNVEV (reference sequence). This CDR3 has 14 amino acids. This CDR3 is CASAGGSGANVLTF. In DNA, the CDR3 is TGTGCCAGCGCAGGGGGCTCTGGGGCCAACGTCCTGACTTTC.

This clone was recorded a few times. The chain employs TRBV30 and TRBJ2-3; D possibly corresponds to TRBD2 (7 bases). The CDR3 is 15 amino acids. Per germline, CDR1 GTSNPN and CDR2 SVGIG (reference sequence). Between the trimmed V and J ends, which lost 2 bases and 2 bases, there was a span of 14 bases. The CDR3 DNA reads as TGTGCCTGGAGTATCCCGGGGGGCCACACAGATACGCAGTATTTT. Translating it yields CAWSIPGGHTDTQYF.

CDR3 DNA: TGTGCCAGTAGTTACTTTGAGTATAGCAATCAGCCCCAGCATTTT. Translation: CASSYFEYSNQPQHF. This chain uses TRBV19 with TRBJ1-5; D remains unclear. CDR3 length: 15 residues. From germline, CDR1 is LNHDA and CDR2 SQIVND (reference sequence). The V gene lost 5 bases and the J gene lost 0 bases, with 11 bases spanning the gap.

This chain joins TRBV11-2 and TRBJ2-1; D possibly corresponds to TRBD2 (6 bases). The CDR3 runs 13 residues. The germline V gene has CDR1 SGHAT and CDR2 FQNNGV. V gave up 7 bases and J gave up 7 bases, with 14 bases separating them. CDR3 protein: CASKGRRGNEQFF. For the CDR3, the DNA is TGTGCCAGCAAAGGACGCCGGGGGAATGAGCAGTTCTTC.

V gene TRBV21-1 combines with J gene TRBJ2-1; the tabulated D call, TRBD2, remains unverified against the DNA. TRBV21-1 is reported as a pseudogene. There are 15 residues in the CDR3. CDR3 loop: CASSNLAGGPNEQFF. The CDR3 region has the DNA TGTGCCAGCAGCAATTTAGCGGGGGGGCCTAATGAGCAGTTCTTC.

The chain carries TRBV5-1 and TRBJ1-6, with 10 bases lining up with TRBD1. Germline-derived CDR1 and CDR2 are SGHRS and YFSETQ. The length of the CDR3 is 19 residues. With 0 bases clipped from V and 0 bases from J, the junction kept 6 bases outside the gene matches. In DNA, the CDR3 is TGCGCCAGCAGCTTGGAGGGACAGGGGATGCGCTCCTATAATTCACCCCTCCACTTT. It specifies CASSLEGQGMRSYNSPLHF.

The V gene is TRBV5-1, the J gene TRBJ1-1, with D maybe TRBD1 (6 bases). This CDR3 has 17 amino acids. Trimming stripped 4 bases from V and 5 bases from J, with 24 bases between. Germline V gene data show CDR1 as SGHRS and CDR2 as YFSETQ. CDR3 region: CASSLDGGFVGRTEAFF. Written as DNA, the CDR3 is TGCGCCAGCAGCCTGGATGGGGGCTTCGTAGGTAGGACTGAAGCTTTCTTT.

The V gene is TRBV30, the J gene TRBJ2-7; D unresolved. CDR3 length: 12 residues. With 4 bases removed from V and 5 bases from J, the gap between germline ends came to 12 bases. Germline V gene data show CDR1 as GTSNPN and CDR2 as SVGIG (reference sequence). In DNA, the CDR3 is TGTGCCTGGACACACCCACCAAACGAGCAGTACTTC. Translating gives CAWTHPPNEQYF.

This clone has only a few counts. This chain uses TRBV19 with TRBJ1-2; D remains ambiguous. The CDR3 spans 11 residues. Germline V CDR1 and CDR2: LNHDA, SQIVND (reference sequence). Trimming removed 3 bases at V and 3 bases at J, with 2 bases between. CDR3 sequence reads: CASSIDYGYTF. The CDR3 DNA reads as TGTGCCAGTAGTATCGACTATGGCTACACCTTC.

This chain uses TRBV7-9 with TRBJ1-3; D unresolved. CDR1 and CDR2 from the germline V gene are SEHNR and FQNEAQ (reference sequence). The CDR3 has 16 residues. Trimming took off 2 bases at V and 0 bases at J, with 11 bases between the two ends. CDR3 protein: CASSLSGTVSGNTIYF. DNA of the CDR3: TGTGCCAGCAGCTTATCGGGTACGGTCTCTGGAAACACCATATATTTT.

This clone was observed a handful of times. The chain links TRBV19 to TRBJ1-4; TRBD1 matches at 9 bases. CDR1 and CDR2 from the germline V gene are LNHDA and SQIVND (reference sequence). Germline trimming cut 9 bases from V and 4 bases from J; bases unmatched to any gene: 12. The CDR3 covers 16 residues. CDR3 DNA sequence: TGTGCCAGCCGCACAGGGGGCCTTGCGGATAATGAAAAACTGTTTTTT. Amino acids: CASRTGGLADNEKLFF. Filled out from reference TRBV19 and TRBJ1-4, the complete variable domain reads DGGITQSPKYLFRKEGQNVTLSCEQNLNHDAMYWYRQDPGQGLRLIYYSQIVNDFQKGDIAEGYSVSREKKESFPLTVTSAQKNPTAFYLCASRTGGLADNEKLFFGSGTQLSVL.

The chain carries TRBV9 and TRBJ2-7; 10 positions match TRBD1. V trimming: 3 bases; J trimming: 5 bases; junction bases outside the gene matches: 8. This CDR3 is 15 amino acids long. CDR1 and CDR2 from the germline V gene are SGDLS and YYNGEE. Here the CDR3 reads CASSARDRGPDEQYF. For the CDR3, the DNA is TGTGCCAGCAGCGCGCGGGACAGGGGCCCCGACGAGCAGTACTTC.

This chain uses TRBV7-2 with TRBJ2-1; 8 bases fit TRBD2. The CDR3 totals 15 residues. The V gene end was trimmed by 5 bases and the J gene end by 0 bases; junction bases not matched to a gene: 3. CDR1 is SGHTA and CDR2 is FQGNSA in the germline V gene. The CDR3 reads CASSLSGGSYNEQFF. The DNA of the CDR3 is TGTGCCAGCAGCCTGAGCGGGGGCTCCTACAATGAGCAGTTCTTC.

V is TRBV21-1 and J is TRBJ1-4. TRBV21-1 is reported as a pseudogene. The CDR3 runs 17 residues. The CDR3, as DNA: TGTGCCAGCAATAGGACCGACGCCCCGGGAGCTAATGAAAAACTGTTTTTT. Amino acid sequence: CASNRTDAPGANEKLFF.

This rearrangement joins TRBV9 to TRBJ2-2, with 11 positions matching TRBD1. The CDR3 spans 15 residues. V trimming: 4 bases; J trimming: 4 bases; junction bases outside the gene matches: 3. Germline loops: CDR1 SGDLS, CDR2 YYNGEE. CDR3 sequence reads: CASSYGTGGTGELFF. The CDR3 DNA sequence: TGTGCCAGCAGCTACGGGACAGGGGGCACCGGGGAGCTGTTTTTT.

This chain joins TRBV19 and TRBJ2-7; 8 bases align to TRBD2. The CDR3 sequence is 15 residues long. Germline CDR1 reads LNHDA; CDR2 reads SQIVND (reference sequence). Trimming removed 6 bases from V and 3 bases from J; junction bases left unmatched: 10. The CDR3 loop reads CASSTYLRGVYEQYF. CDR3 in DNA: TGTGCCAGTAGCACCTACTTGCGGGGGGTCTACGAGCAGTACTTC.

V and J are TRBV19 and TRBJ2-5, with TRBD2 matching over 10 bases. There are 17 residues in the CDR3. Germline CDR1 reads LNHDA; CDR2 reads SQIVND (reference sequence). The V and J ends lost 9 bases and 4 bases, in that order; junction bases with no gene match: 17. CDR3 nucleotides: TGTGCCAGCGCCCGAGGGGTTATAGCGGGGGGCGGAGAGACCCAGTACTTC. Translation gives CASARGVIAGGGETQYF.

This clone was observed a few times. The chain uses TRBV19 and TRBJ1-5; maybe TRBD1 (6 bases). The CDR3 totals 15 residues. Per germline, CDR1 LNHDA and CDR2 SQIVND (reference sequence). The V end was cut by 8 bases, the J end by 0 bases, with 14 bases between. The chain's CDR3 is CASRSQGNSNQPQHF. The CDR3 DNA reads TGTGCCAGTCGATCCCAGGGGAATAGCAATCAGCCCCAGCATTTT.

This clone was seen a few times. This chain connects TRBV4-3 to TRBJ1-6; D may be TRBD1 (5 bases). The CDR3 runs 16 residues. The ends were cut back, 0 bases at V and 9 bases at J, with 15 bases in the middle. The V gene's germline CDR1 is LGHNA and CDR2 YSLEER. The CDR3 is CASSQDHRGGASPLHF. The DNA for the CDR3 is TGCGCCAGCAGCCAAGATCATCGGGGAGGGGCTTCACCCCTCCACTTT.

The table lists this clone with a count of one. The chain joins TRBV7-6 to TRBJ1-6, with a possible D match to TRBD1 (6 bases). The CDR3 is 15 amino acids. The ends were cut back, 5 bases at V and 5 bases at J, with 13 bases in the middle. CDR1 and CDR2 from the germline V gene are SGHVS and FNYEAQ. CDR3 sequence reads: CASSPQGRDNSPLHF. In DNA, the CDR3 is TGTGCCAGCAGCCCACAGGGACGCGATAATTCACCCCTCCACTTT. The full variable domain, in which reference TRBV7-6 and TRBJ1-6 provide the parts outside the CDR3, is GAGVSQSPRYKVTKRGQDVALRCDPISGHVSLYWYRQALGQGPEFLTYFNYEAQQDKSGLPNDRFSAERPEGSISTLTIQRTEQRDSAMYRCASSPQGRDNSPLHFGNGTRLTVT.

The CDR3 DNA is TGTGCCAGCAGCGACTTCTCGACGGGACTAGCGGGGTCTCCAGATACGCAGTATTTT. This translates into CASSDFSTGLAGSPDTQYF. The chain carries TRBV7-8 and TRBJ2-3; 13 bases are a match to TRBD2. With V trimmed by 5 bases and J by 4 bases, 15 bases remained unmatched. CDR1 and CDR2 from the germline V gene are SGHVS and FQNEAQ. This CDR3 comprises 19 residues.